These 22 T cell receptor beta chains came from one sample sequenced in a study of cytomegalovirus exposure and HLA in healthy donors. Use of 60 Vbeta and 13 Jbeta primers characterized the PCR. Measured with immunoSEQ multiplex PCR; TCRdb has only the in-frame clones, and not every one. The sample has around 150,000 clones, roughly 10% seen once. The sequencing input was PBMCs. These receptors all stem from a male donor in good health and CMV-seronegative.

This clone was recorded a few times. The CDR3 sequence is CASSRPDSRNQPQHF. The CDR3 DNA follows: TGTGCCAGCAGCCGCCCGGACAGCAGAAATCAGCCCCAGCATTTT. The V call is TRBV28, the J call TRBJ1-5; the D gene is possibly TRBD1 (6 bases). Trimming shortened V by 6 bases and J by 4 bases, and 16 bases separated the two germline ends. The V gene's germline CDR1 is MDHEN and CDR2 SYDVKM. This CDR3 spans 15 amino acids. Full variable domain (remainder filled in from reference TRBV28 and TRBJ1-5): DVKVTQSSRYLVKRTGEKVFLECVQDMDHENMFWYRQDPGLGLRLIYFSYDVKMKEKGDIPEGYSVSREKKERFSLILESASTNQTSMYLCASSRPDSRNQPQHFGDGTRLSIL.

This clone appeared a few times. The gene calls are TRBV19 and TRBJ1-1; D ambiguous. There are 14 residues in the CDR3. Deletions cut 1 base from V and 6 bases from J, with 12 bases between. Per germline, CDR1 LNHDA and CDR2 SQIVND (reference sequence). The CDR3 sequence is CASSIGGRSAEAFF. The CDR3 DNA reads as TGTGCCAGTAGTATAGGAGGGCGGTCCGCTGAAGCTTTCTTT.

The rearrangement links TRBV7-9 to TRBJ2-2; TRBD1 might be the D (5 bases). The CDR3 loop spans 14 amino acids. The V end lost 6 bases, the J end lost 3 bases, and 11 bases lay between the germline ends. Germline assignment: CDR1 SEHNR and CDR2 FQNEAQ (reference sequence). CDR3 sequence: CASRGAGDTGELFF. Here the CDR3 DNA reads TGTGCCAGCAGAGGGGCAGGAGACACCGGGGAGCTGTTTTTT. Using reference TRBV7-9 and TRBJ2-2 for the parts outside the CDR3, the full variable domain is DTGVSQNPRHKITKRGQNVTFRCDPISEHNRLYWYRQTLGQGPEFLTYFQNEAQLEKSRLLSDRFSAERPKGSFSTLEIQRTEQGDSAMYLCASRGAGDTGELFFGEGSRLTVL.

The chain joins TRBV10-3 to TRBJ1-1; 9 bases line up with TRBD1. Looked up from germline, CDR1 is ENHRY and CDR2 is SYGVKD. V lost 7 bases to trimming and J lost 11 bases; unmatched junction nucleotides: 14. The CDR3 totals 14 residues. The CDR3 DNA follows: TGTGCCATCACGCCGGGACAGGGAAATCAAGTGGCTTTCTTT. Translation: CAITPGQGNQVAFF.

The table lists this clone with a few counts. V gene TRBV6-5 combines with J gene TRBJ1-3, with a possible D match to TRBD1 (5 bases). Trimming removed 0 bases at V and 2 bases at J, with 11 bases between. The CDR3 is made up of 16 amino acids. Germline V gene sequence: CDR1 MNHEY, CDR2 SVGAGI. The CDR3 protein is CASSYSGPRAGNTIYF. DNA for the CDR3: TGTGCCAGCAGTTACTCCGGCCCCAGGGCTGGAAACACCATATATTTT.

The CDR3 nucleotides read TGTGCCAGCAGTCCCGTTAGCGGGGCGGCAGATACGCAGTATTTT. Protein: CASSPVSGAADTQYF. This rearrangement joins TRBV6-6 to TRBJ2-3; 8 bases are shared with TRBD2. Trimming removed 5 bases from V and 4 bases from J; junction bases left unmatched: 8. CDR3 length: 15 residues. Germline assignment: CDR1 MNHNY and CDR2 SVGAGI (reference sequence).

V usage is TRBV4-1 and J usage is TRBJ2-3, with D possibly being TRBD2 (6 bases). This CDR3 region has 19 residues. Trimming left V 0 bases short and J 1 base short, with 20 bases between. Germline CDR1 and CDR2: MGHRA and YSYEKL. The CDR3 reads CASSQDQAVRRDGTDTQYF. In DNA, the CDR3 is TGCGCCAGCAGCCAAGATCAAGCGGTAAGGCGGGATGGCACAGATACGCAGTATTTT.

This clone has just a few counts. The chain combines TRBV6-6 with TRBJ2-2; D may be TRBD1 (6 bases). This CDR3 has 14 residues. CDR1 is MNHNY, CDR2 SVGAGI, per germline (reference sequence). V lost 2 bases to trimming and J lost 7 bases, with 11 bases between them. CDR3 residues: CASSYNREHGELFF. Written as DNA, the CDR3 is TGTGCCAGCAGTTACAACAGGGAGCACGGGGAGCTGTTTTTT.

This sequence joins TRBV6-5 and TRBJ1-5, with D uncertain. This CDR3 is 15 amino acids long. The ends were cut back, 1 base at V and 1 base at J, with 8 bases in the middle. In germline, CDR1 is MNHEY, CDR2 SVGAGI. CDR3: CASSYYSSSNQPQHF. CDR3 in DNA: TGTGCCAGCAGTTACTATTCAAGCAGCAATCAGCCCCAGCATTTT.

This clone was seen more than once but under ten times. V usage is TRBV6-5 and J usage is TRBJ2-7; D call uncertain. CDR1 is MNHEY, CDR2 SVGAGI, per germline. V gave up 0 bases and J gave up 0 bases, with 6 bases separating them. The CDR3 runs to 14 residues. The CDR3 is CASSYSPSSYEQYF. The CDR3 DNA follows: TGTGCCAGCAGTTACTCGCCCAGCTCCTACGAGCAGTACTTC.

This clone was seen once. Likely a read error: the CDR3 ends without its conserved phenylalanine or tryptophan. V gene TRBV15 combines with J gene TRBJ1-4; D uncertain. Germline CDR1 is LNHNV and CDR2 is YYDKDF (reference sequence). The CDR3 totals 17 residues. The V end was cut by 1 base, the J end by 1 base, with 13 bases between. The CDR3 here is CATSRGLLSGTNEKLFV. The CDR3 DNA sequence: TGTGCCACCAGCAGAGGGTTGCTGTCGGGAACTAATGAAAAACTGTTTGTT.

The chain couples TRBV7-9 to TRBJ2-7; 8 bases line up with TRBD2. Germline V CDR1 and CDR2: SEHNR, FQNEAQ (reference sequence). J gave up 2 bases and V 8 bases, and 8 bases lay outside the gene matches. This CDR3 spans 14 amino acids. The DNA of the CDR3 is TGTGCCAGCGACCAAGCGGGGGCTCCCTACGAGCAGTACTTC. Encoded protein: CASDQAGAPYEQYF.

The chain carries TRBV10-3 and TRBJ2-5, with 7 bases fitting TRBD2. CDR3 length equals 13 residues. The V segment lost 5 bases and the J segment 5 bases; nucleotides outside the gene matches: 5. Germline CDR1 ENHRY, CDR2 SYGVKD. CDR3 sequence reads: CAISQVGGETQYF. DNA of the CDR3: TGTGCCATCAGTCAGGTGGGGGGGGAGACCCAGTACTTC.

The genes are TRBV20-1 and TRBJ2-3; D is unclear. V was clipped by 6 bases and J by 8 bases, with 12 bases between them. This CDR3 has 11 amino acids. Germline V lookup: CDR1 DFQATT, CDR2 SNEGSKA (reference sequence). CDR3 sequence (DNA): TGCAGTGCCCCGTTAGCTAGTACGCAGTATTTT. Translation: CSAPLASTQYF.

The V gene is TRBV11-2, the J gene TRBJ1-1, with 8 bases aligning to TRBD1. V lost 4 bases, J lost 11 bases, and 12 bases stayed unmatched. CDR1 is SGHAT and CDR2 is FQNNGV in the germline V gene. The CDR3 is made up of 14 amino acids. The CDR3 spells CASSSGDRRFGAFF. CDR3 sequence (DNA): TGTGCCAGCAGCTCGGGGGACAGGAGGTTTGGGGCTTTCTTT.

CDR3 nucleotide sequence: TGTGCCAGCAGCCCCCCGAAGGCCGGGTACAATGAGCAGTTCTTC. Translating it yields CASSPPKAGYNEQFF. The rearrangement uses TRBV9 and TRBJ2-1, with no clear D. This CDR3 comprises 15 residues. Germline lookup yields CDR1 SGDLS and CDR2 YYNGEE. The V end lost 4 bases, the J end lost 4 bases, and 15 bases lay between the germline ends.

The J gene is TRBJ2-2, the V gene TRBV28, with TRBD1 as a possible D gene (5 bases). V was trimmed by 8 bases and J by 1 base, leaving 8 bases between them. Germline values: CDR1 MDHEN, CDR2 SYDVKM. This CDR3 is built from 13 residues. The CDR3 DNA is TGTGCCAGCGGCAGGGAGAACACCGGGGAGCTGTTTTTT. Protein product: CASGRENTGELFF.

This chain connects TRBV7-2 to TRBJ2-6; 8 bases agree with TRBD1. V dropped 5 bases and J dropped 0; count of bases not matched to a gene: 6. Per germline, CDR1 SGHTA and CDR2 FQGNSA. CDR3 length equals 17 residues. The CDR3 nucleotides read TGTGCCAGCAGCCATACAGGGGGTTCCTCTGGGGCCAACGTCCTGACTTTC. It translates to CASSHTGGSSGANVLTF.

This clone has only a few counts. The chain is built from TRBV7-9 and TRBJ1-2, with unresolved D. The V end lost 5 bases, the J end lost 3 bases, and 10 bases lay between the germline ends. Germline V CDR1 and CDR2: SEHNR, FQNEAQ (reference sequence). The CDR3 runs to 13 residues. The CDR3 region is CASSQTGYYGYTF. The CDR3 region has the DNA TGTGCCAGCAGCCAGACCGGGTACTATGGCTACACCTTC.

The gene calls are TRBV4-1 and TRBJ2-3, with a possible D match to TRBD1 (5 bases). V dropped 2 bases and J dropped 4 bases, with 22 bases sitting between them. The CDR3 is made up of 18 amino acids. Germline V gives CDR1 MGHRA, CDR2 YSYEKL. The DNA of the CDR3 is TGCGCCAGCAGCCAAATTGGACACTTAGATTGGGGTTCAGATACGCAGTATTTT. This sequence encodes CASSQIGHLDWGSDTQYF.

The table lists this clone with a few counts. The genes are TRBV5-4 and TRBJ2-5, with D unclear. CDR3 length: 13 amino acids. In germline, CDR1 is SGHNT, CDR2 YYREEE (reference sequence). The V and J ends lost 0 bases and 1 base respectively, with 4 bases between them. The CDR3 loop reads CASSLVSQETQYF. Here the CDR3 DNA reads TGTGCCAGCAGCTTGGTCAGCCAAGAGACCCAGTACTTC. Combining the CDR3 with reference TRBV5-4 and TRBJ2-5 gives the whole variable domain ETGVTQSPTHLIKTRGQQVTLRCSSQSGHNTVSWYQQALGQGPQFIFQYYREEENGRGNFPPRFSGLQFPNYSSELNVNALELDDSALYLCASSLVSQETQYFGPGTRLLVL.

The chain couples TRBV5-1 to TRBJ2-7; no reliable D call. Per the germline V gene, CDR1 is SGHRS and CDR2 is YFSETQ. V gave up 0 bases and J gave up 0 bases, with 10 bases separating them. This CDR3 contains 15 residues. The DNA for the CDR3 is TGCGCCAGCAGCTTGGCCGCGGTTGCCTCCTACGAGCAGTACTTC. Its translation: CASSLAAVASYEQYF.